The next 25 T cell receptor beta chains were all read from a single sample in a study of T cell repertoires in aging, cancer and after chemotherapy. Rearranged V-D-J TRB sequences were amplified with a mixed TRB-A/B primer pool. TCRdb passed the multiplex PCR reads through MiXCR, listing each CDR3 protein once. The repertoire holds around 3,000 distinct CDR3 sequences, roughly a third seen once, with approximately 70% in the top ten. TCR beta rearrangements were amplified from peripheral blood genomic DNA. The sequenced sample consisted of blood. The receptors stem from a human donor with a solid tumor.

Points on this clonotype: The junction does not match germline at one end; this may be a read error. For the CDR3, the DNA is TGCGCCAGCAGCTTGGAGGCGGGTCTCCATAATTCACCCCTCCACTTT. This translates into CASSLEAGLHNSPLHF. This chain links TRBV5-6 with TRBJ1-6; D unresolved. The CDR3 runs 16 residues. Germline CDR1 SGHDT, CDR2 YYEEEE.

This chain uses TRBV5-4 with TRBJ1-2, with TRBD1 matching 7 bases. The CDR3 totals 14 residues. Germline V gene lookup returns CDR1 SGHNT and CDR2 YYREEE (reference sequence). J lost 4 bases, V lost 4 bases, and 7 bases had no gene match. In DNA, the CDR3 is TGTGCCAGCAGCGGGGGACAGAAAGGCTATGGCTACACCTTC. Its protein product is CASSGGQKGYGYTF.

This clonotype turned up a few times. This chain joins TRBV6-2 or TRBV6-3 and TRBJ1-6; no clear D gene. Trimming took off 4 bases at V and 0 bases at J, with 4 bases between the two ends. The germline CDR1 and CDR2 sequences are MNHEY and SVGEGT. This CDR3 region has 14 residues. In DNA form, the CDR3 reads TGTGCCAGCAGTTCCGGCTCCTATAATTCACCCCTCCACTTT. Amino acids: CASSSGSYNSPLHF.

This clonotype is medium-sized. The V call is TRBV13, the J call TRBJ2-3; 7 nucleotides align to TRBD1. The CDR3 is made up of 14 amino acids. The germline CDR1 and CDR2 sequences are PRHDT and FYEKMQ (reference sequence). The V segment lost 1 base and the J segment 2 bases; nucleotides outside the gene matches: 0. DNA of the CDR3: TGTGCCAGCAGCTTAGAGGGGGCCACAGATACGCAGTATTTT. This translates into CASSLEGATDTQYF. Full variable domain (rest looked up from reference TRBV13 and TRBJ2-3): AAGVIQSPRHLIKEKRETATLKCYPIPRHDTVYWYQQGPGQDPQFLISFYEKMQSDKGSIPDRFSAQQFSDYHSELNMSSLELGDSALYFCASSLEGATDTQYFGPGTRLTVL.

By proportion, this clonotype is medium-sized. The genes are TRBV7-2 and TRBJ1-5, with 7 bases matching TRBD1. This CDR3 is built from 15 residues. V shed 2 bases, J shed 6 bases, and the junction held 7 bases outside the gene matches. Germline-derived CDR1 and CDR2 are SGHTA and FQGNSA. The CDR3 DNA reads TGTGCCAGCAGCTTATTTGAGGGGGCAAGTCAGCCCCAGCATTTT. Protein sequence: CASSLFEGASQPQHF.

Within the sample, this clonotype is large. The genes are TRBV15 and TRBJ2-1; 8 bases fit TRBD2. The CDR3 spans 15 residues. J lost 10 bases, V lost 1 base, and 9 bases had no gene match. The V gene's germline CDR1 is LNHNV and CDR2 YYDKDF (reference sequence). In DNA, the CDR3 is TGTGCCACCAGCAGAGGGGGGTCGGGGGGGGAGGAGCAGTTCTTC. It translates to CATSRGGSGGEEQFF. The variable domain in full, completed from reference TRBV15 and TRBJ2-1, reads DAMVIQNPRYQVTQFGKPVTLSCSQTLNHNVMYWYQQKSSQAPKLLFHYYDKDFNNEADTPDNFQSRRPNTSFCFLDIRSPGLGDTAMYLCATSRGGSGGEEQFFGPGTRLTVL.

This clonotype was counted a few times. The rearrangement joins TRBV27 to TRBJ1-1; TRBD1 might be the D (6 bases). The CDR3 length is 15 residues. V gave up 6 bases and J gave up 4 bases, with 18 bases separating them. Germline V gives CDR1 MNHEY, CDR2 SMNVEV (reference sequence). The CDR3 spells CASRTKNQGRTEAFF. In DNA, the CDR3 is TGTGCCAGCAGAACGAAAAACCAGGGGCGCACTGAAGCTTTCTTT.

The rearrangement links TRBV12-3 or TRBV12-4 to TRBJ2-1, with 8 bases identical to TRBD2. The CDR3 sequence is 16 residues long. The V gene end was trimmed by 0 bases and the J gene end by 3 bases; junction bases not matched to a gene: 4. This chain's CDR3 is CASSLARTSGYNEQFF. DNA of the CDR3: TGTGCCAGCAGTTTAGCGCGAACTAGCGGCTACAATGAGCAGTTCTTC.

The chain uses TRBV6-1 and TRBJ1-2, with D uncertain. Germline V gives CDR1 MNHNS, CDR2 SASEGT. The CDR3 covers 13 residues. V was trimmed by 4 bases and J by 6 bases, leaving 12 bases between them. The CDR3 loop reads CASSVSMGNGYTF. CDR3 DNA: TGTGCCAGCAGTGTCTCCATGGGGAATGGCTACACCTTC.

The J gene is TRBJ1-5, the V gene TRBV10-3, with D possibly being TRBD1 (5 bases). The CDR3 sequence is 19 residues long. Germline V CDR1 and CDR2: ENHRY, SYGVKD. V was clipped by 3 bases and J by 2 bases, with 23 bases between them. In DNA, the CDR3 is TGTGCCATCAGTGAAGAACAAGGCCATATAGTGGGACGCAATCAGCCCCAGCATTTT. Residues: CAISEEQGHIVGRNQPQHF.

This clonotype has more than one count but fewer than ten. This rearrangement joins TRBV10-3 to TRBJ1-4; no clear D gene. The CDR3 length is 15 residues. Trimming shortened V by 0 bases and J by 8 bases, and 13 bases separated the two germline ends. Looked up from germline, CDR1 is ENHRY and CDR2 is SYGVKD. The CDR3 DNA reads as TGTGCCATCAGTGAGTCTAGGGTGGGGATCGAAAAACTGTTTTTT. Translated: CAISESRVGIEKLFF.

This clonotype was counted between two and nine times. This chain links TRBV18 with TRBJ1-5; D is undetermined. This CDR3 comprises 16 residues. Looked up from germline, CDR1 is KGHSH and CDR2 is LQKENI. Trimming took 3 bases from V and 6 from J, leaving 18 bases between them. The CDR3 region has the DNA TGTGCCAGCTCACCCATACCGTCGGGGAGAGGTCAGCCCCAGCATTTT. This sequence encodes CASSPIPSGRGQPQHF. Drawing the rest from reference TRBV18 and TRBJ1-5, the complete variable domain is NAGVMQNPRHLVRRRGQEARLRCSPMKGHSHVYWYRQLPEEGLKFMVYLQKENIIDESGMPKERFSAEFPKEGPSILRIQQVVRGDSAAYFCASSPIPSGRGQPQHFGDGTRLSIL.

By proportion, this clonotype is medium-sized. This chain joins TRBV29-1 and TRBJ2-5; D might be TRBD1 (6 bases). CDR3 length: 13 amino acids. Germline V CDR1 and CDR2: SQVTM, ANQGSEA. V lost 6 bases, J lost 4 bases, and 15 bases lay in between. CDR3 DNA sequence: TGCAGCGTCGAATTGGACAGCATAGAGACCCAGTACTTC. This gives the protein CSVELDSIETQYF.

The V gene is TRBV6-5, the J gene TRBJ1-1, with a weak D call TRBD1 (6 bases). With 6 bases removed from V and 2 bases from J, the gap between germline ends came to 13 bases. CDR1 and CDR2 from the germline V gene are MNHEY and SVGAGI. CDR3 length: 14 amino acids. CDR3 amino acids: CASRQGDINTEAFF. In nucleotides, the CDR3 is TGTGCCAGCAGACAGGGAGATATAAACACTGAAGCTTTCTTT.

This clonotype was recorded a few times. The V call is TRBV18, the J call TRBJ2-7; the match to TRBD1 covers 8 bases. V was pared by 3 bases and J by 4 bases, with 14 bases of the junction left unmatched. The CDR3 spans 17 residues. CDR1 is KGHSH, CDR2 LQKENI, per germline. The CDR3 loop reads CASSPLAGGGLSYEQYF. The CDR3 DNA sequence: TGTGCCAGCTCACCTTTGGCAGGGGGCGGCCTATCTTACGAGCAGTACTTC.

This clonotype is medium-sized in the sample. J is TRBJ2-3 and V is TRBV15, with unresolved D. Germline V gene sequence: CDR1 LNHNV, CDR2 YYDKDF (reference sequence). CDR3 size: 14 residues. The V and J ends lost 3 bases and 0 bases respectively, with 7 bases between them. CDR3 amino acids: CATSRGSSTDTQYF. The CDR3 DNA sequence: TGTGCCACCAGCAGGGGGTCCAGCACAGATACGCAGTATTTT.

Turning to this clonotype: Possible read error: a much larger clone is one base away. The V and J genes are TRBV19 and TRBJ2-1, with 10 bases matching TRBD2. The CDR3 runs 14 residues. V was pared by 7 bases and J by 7 bases, with 7 bases of the junction left unmatched. The germline V gene encodes CDR1 LNHDA and CDR2 SQIVND (reference sequence). The CDR3 reads CASIVAGGGNEQFF. The CDR3 region has the DNA TGTGCCAGTATCGTAGCGGGGGGTGGGAATGAGCAGTTCTTC.

This clonotype has just a few counts. The chain employs TRBV4-3 and TRBJ2-3, with 7 bases identical to TRBD2. The V segment lost 0 bases and the J segment 3 bases; nucleotides outside the gene matches: 18. CDR1 is LGHNA, CDR2 YSLEER, per germline. CDR3 size: 20 residues. The CDR3 loop is CASSQDWTGGRGVGTDTQYF. Written as DNA, the CDR3 is TGCGCCAGCAGCCAAGACTGGACGGGAGGACGGGGGGTCGGTACAGATACGCAGTATTTT.

The chain joins TRBV5-4 to TRBJ2-5; 9 bases map to TRBD2. V lost 4 bases, J lost 1 base, and 11 bases stayed unmatched. Germline V gene lookup returns CDR1 SGHNT and CDR2 YYREEE (reference sequence). The CDR3 totals 17 residues. The CDR3 loop is CASSKAGGHGPQETQYF. The CDR3 DNA reads as TGTGCCAGCAGCAAAGCGGGGGGACATGGCCCCCAAGAGACCCAGTACTTC.

The rearrangement uses TRBV12-3 or TRBV12-4 and TRBJ1-4, with D possibly matching TRBD1 (5 bases). The CDR3 has 16 amino acids. Trimming shortened V by 3 bases and J by 8 bases, and 19 bases separated the two germline ends. CDR3 bases: TGTGCCAGCAGTTTTGATGGGGCAATAGTAAGCGAAAAACTGTTTTTT. Protein product: CASSFDGAIVSEKLFF.

The CDR3, as DNA: TGTGCCAGCAACCCTGGACACGGGGGCGAGCAGTACTTC. Amino acid sequence: CASNPGHGGEQYF. V and J are TRBV6-2 or TRBV6-3 and TRBJ2-7, with D tentatively TRBD2 (6 bases). CDR1 and CDR2 (germline): MNHEY, SVGEGT. Trimming took 7 bases from V and 6 from J, leaving 16 bases between them. This CDR3 region has 13 residues.

The chain joins TRBV19 to TRBJ2-7, with D tentatively TRBD2 (6 bases). The length of the CDR3 is 12 residues. Germline V lookup: CDR1 LNHDA, CDR2 SQIVND (reference sequence). The V and J ends lost 6 bases and 8 bases respectively, with 14 bases between them. CDR3 in amino acids: CASSPGGLKQYF. In DNA form, the CDR3 reads TGTGCCAGTAGCCCCGGGGGACTGAAGCAGTACTTC.

This clonotype was observed a handful of times. The rearrangement joins TRBV19 to TRBJ1-2, with TRBD1 as a possible D gene (5 bases). Germline V gene lookup returns CDR1 LNHDA and CDR2 SQIVND (reference sequence). CDR3 length: 13 residues. V gave up 4 bases and J gave up 4 bases, with 10 bases separating them. The CDR3 here is CASSTPGSYGYTF. CDR3 nucleotides: TGTGCCAGTAGTACCCCAGGGAGCTATGGCTACACCTTC.

This clonotype was picked up a small number of times. The V gene is TRBV27, the J gene TRBJ1-2; D is ambiguous. The V gene's germline CDR1 is MNHEY and CDR2 SMNVEV (reference sequence). V was shortened by 7 bases and J by 3 bases, with 12 bases between the two germline ends. The CDR3 sequence is 13 residues long. Here the CDR3 DNA reads TGTGCCAGCACCTCAGTGAGGGACTATGGCTACACCTTC. This sequence encodes CASTSVRDYGYTF.

The chain joins TRBV14 to TRBJ2-5; D tentatively fits TRBD1 or TRBD2 (5 bases each). The CDR3 runs 12 residues. CDR1 is SGHDN, CDR2 FVKESK, per germline. V was cut by 4 bases and J by 5 bases, with 8 bases left in between. The CDR3 DNA reads as TGTGCCAGCAGCCGACAGCGGGAGACCCAGTACTTC. It specifies CASSRQRETQYF. Together with reference TRBV14 and TRBJ2-5, the CDR3 gives the full variable domain: EAGVTQFPSHSVIEKGQTVTLRCDPISGHDNLYWYRRVMGKEIKFLLHFVKESKQDESGMPNNRFLAERTGGTYSTLKVQPAELEDSGVYFCASSRQRETQYFGPGTRLLVL.